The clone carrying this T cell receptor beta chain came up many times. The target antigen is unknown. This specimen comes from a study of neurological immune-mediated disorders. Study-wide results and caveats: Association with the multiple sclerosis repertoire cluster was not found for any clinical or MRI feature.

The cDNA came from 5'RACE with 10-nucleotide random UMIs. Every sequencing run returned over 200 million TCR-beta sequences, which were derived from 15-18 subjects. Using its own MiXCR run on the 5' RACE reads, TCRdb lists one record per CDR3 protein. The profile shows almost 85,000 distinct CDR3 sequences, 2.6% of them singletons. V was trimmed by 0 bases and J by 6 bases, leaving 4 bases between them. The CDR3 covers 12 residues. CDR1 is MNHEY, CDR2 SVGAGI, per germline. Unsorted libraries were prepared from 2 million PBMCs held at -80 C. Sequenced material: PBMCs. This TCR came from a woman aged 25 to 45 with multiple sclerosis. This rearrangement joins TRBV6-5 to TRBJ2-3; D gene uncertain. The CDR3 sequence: CASSYSEDTQYF. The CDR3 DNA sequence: TGTGCCAGCAGTTACTCGGAGGATACGCAGTATTTT.